This TCR beta chain was retrieved from a study of T cells in localized non-small cell lung cancer. Study-level points and caveats: Higher adjacent-lung clonality was associated with shorter survival.

Here immunoSEQ multiplex PCR was the method, and the copy in TCRdb shows in-frame clones only, minus some. This table has roughly 3,500 clones, approximately 30% appearing once. Points on this clone: No antigen is known for it.

This TCR was sampled from a man aged 35 to 69 with stage III lung adenocarcinoma. The starting material was lung tumor tissue, obtained before any cancer treatment.

CDR3 protein: CASSDYRTAVGYTF. Written as DNA, the CDR3 is TGCGCCAGCAGTGACTATAGGACAGCAGTAGGCTACACCTTC. This rearrangement joins TRBV10-2 to TRBJ1-2; tentatively, D is TRBD1 (6 bases). The V gene lost 3 bases and the J gene lost 8 bases, with 16 bases spanning the gap. The CDR3 is made up of 14 amino acids. Germline CDR1 reads WSHSY; CDR2 reads SAAADI.